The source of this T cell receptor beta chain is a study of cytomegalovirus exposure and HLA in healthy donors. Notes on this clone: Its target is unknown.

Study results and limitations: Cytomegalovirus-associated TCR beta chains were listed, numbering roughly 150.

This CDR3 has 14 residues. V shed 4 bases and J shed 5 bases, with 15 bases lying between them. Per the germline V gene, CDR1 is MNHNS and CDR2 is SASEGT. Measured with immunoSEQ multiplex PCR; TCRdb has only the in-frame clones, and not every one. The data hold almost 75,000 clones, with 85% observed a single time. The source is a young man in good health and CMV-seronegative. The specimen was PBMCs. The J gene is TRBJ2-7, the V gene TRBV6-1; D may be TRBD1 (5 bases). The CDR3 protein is CASSGGRALNEQYF. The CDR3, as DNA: TGTGCCAGCAGTGGGGGCAGGGCCTTGAACGAGCAGTACTTC.